The 5 T cell receptor beta chains in this list originate from one sample, sequenced in a study of cytomegalovirus exposure and HLA in healthy donors. Both 60 Vbeta primers and 13 Jbeta primers went into the PCR. Measured with immunoSEQ multiplex PCR; TCRdb has only the in-frame clones, and not every one. The repertoire holds fewer than 150,000 clones, with about 76% as singletons. Sequences were obtained from PBMCs. These receptors were taken from a man between 18 and 29 years old in good health and CMV-seronegative.

The chain couples TRBV4-1 to TRBJ1-1; the match to TRBD1 covers 7 bases. Germline V gene sequence: CDR1 MGHRA, CDR2 YSYEKL. The CDR3 extends over 14 amino acids. The V gene end was trimmed by 4 bases and the J gene end by 3 bases; junction bases not matched to a gene: 5. The CDR3 DNA sequence: TGCGCCAGCAGCCTCTCAGGGGGTTACACTGAAGCTTTCTTT. It encodes CASSLSGGYTEAFF.

J is TRBJ2-2 and V is TRBV30, with D possibly TRBD1 on 6 matching bases. This CDR3 contains 16 residues. The V end was cut by 1 base, the J end by 4 bases, with 16 bases between. CDR1 is GTSNPN and CDR2 is SVGIG in the germline V gene (reference sequence). The CDR3 loop reads CAWSDYREGGTGELFF. CDR3 nucleotide sequence: TGTGCCTGGAGTGATTACAGGGAAGGCGGCACCGGGGAGCTGTTTTTT.

This clone was counted between two and nine times. J is TRBJ2-7 and V is TRBV6-5, with a weak D call TRBD2 (5 bases). Germline lookup yields CDR1 MNHEY and CDR2 SVGAGI. The CDR3 has 14 residues. V was clipped by 6 bases and J by 4 bases, with 16 bases between them. The CDR3 nucleotides read TGTGCCAGCAGCCCCCCGGGAAAGTGGTACGAGCAGTACTTC. Translating gives CASSPPGKWYEQYF.

The chain employs TRBV29-1 and TRBJ2-5; 10 bases fit TRBD1. Germline CDR1 SQVTM, CDR2 ANQGSEA. Losses at the gene ends were 4 bases for V and 5 bases for J; bases not matched to a gene: 10. CDR3 length: 15 residues. CDR3 amino acids: CSVVDRQGAWETQYF. CDR3 nucleotide sequence: TGCAGCGTTGTCGATCGACAGGGGGCATGGGAGACCCAGTACTTC.

Comment on this clone: Compared with germline, one end of the junction differs, possibly owing to a read error. The chain employs TRBV4-1 and TRBJ2-7; TRBD2 matches 12 bases. This CDR3 contains 14 residues. Germline V gives CDR1 MGHRA, CDR2 YSYEKL. The CDR3 DNA reads as TGCGCCAGCAGCGGACTAGCGGGGAGCTACGGGCAGTACTTC. Its translation is CASSGLAGSYGQYF.